Each of the 2 T cell receptor beta chains below was sequenced from the same sample in a study of blood T cell repertoires in COVID-19. The repertoire was sequenced with immunoSEQ multiplex PCR; TCRdb's copy has only in-frame clones and lacks some. This table has more than 100,000 clones, roughly 90% appearing once. The sequenced material came from peripheral blood. These receptors were obtained from a woman in her sixties with acute or convalescent COVID-19.

The chain has TRBV11-2 and TRBJ2-2, with D perhaps TRBD2 (6 bases). CDR3 length: 15 amino acids. V was cut by 5 bases and J by 5 bases, with 15 bases left in between. CDR1 SGHAT and CDR2 FQNNGV come from the germline V gene. The CDR3 DNA follows: TGTGCCAGCAGCACCCGGGACTTTTTAACCGGGGAGCTGTTTTTT. It is translated as CASSTRDFLTGELFF.

The V call is TRBV7-3, the J call TRBJ2-2, with D perhaps TRBD1 (5 bases). Trimming removed 5 bases at V and 7 bases at J, with 8 bases between. Germline values: CDR1 SGHTA, CDR2 FQGTGA. CDR3 size: 12 residues. CDR3 in amino acids: CASSNQGGELFF. In DNA, the CDR3 is TGTGCCAGCAGCAACCAGGGCGGGGAGCTGTTTTTT.